This T cell receptor beta chain was sequenced in a study of T cells in localized non-small cell lung cancer. In the case of this clone: What it recognizes is unknown.

This CDR3 has 14 amino acids. The V gene's germline CDR1 is SGHKS and CDR2 YYEKEE (reference sequence). V trimming: 4 bases; J trimming: 6 bases; junction bases outside the gene matches: 7. Broader study findings: The appearance of a median 57 of the top 100 tumor clones was seen in adjacent lung. Compared with tumor, uninvolved adjacent lung displayed greater T cell clonality, ranking highest overall. The study linked higher blood T cell density to longer overall survival. The study sequenced only one region of the tumor. As a result, intratumor heterogeneity could not be excluded and remains possible.

The protocol was immunoSEQ multiplex PCR, while the TCRdb copy is restricted to in-frame clones and leaves out a portion. Here the sample spans about 6,300 clones, approximately 90% being singletons. The sequence came from an older male donor with stage I lung adenocarcinoma. The material sequenced was peripheral blood, taken before any cancer treatment. This chain uses TRBV5-5 with TRBJ1-1; 9 nucleotides line up with TRBD1. The CDR3 spells CASSNLDRGAEAFF. CDR3 in DNA: TGTGCCAGCAGCAACTTGGACAGGGGCGCTGAAGCTTTCTTT.